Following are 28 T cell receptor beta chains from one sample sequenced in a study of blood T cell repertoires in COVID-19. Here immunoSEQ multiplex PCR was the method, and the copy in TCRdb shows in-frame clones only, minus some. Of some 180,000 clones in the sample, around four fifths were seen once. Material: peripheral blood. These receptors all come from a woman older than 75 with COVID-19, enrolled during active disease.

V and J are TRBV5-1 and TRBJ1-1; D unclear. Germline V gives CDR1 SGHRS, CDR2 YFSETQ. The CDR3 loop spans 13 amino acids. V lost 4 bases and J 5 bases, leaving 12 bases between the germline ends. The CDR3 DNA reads TGCGCCAGCAGCGGAGGGCATAGGACTGAAGCTTTCTTT. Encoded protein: CASSGGHRTEAFF. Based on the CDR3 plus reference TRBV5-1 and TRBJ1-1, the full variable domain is KAGVTQTPRYLIKTRGQQVTLSCSPISGHRSVSWYQQTPGQGLQFLFEYFSETQRNKGNFPGRFSGRQFSNSRSEMNVSTLELGDSALYLCASSGGHRTEAFFGQGTRLTVV.

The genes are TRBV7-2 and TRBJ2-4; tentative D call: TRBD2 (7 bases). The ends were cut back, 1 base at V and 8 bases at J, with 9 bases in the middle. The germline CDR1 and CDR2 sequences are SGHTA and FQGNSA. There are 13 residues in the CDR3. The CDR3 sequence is CASSLGGGDIQYF. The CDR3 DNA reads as TGTGCCAGCAGCTTAGGAGGGGGGGACATTCAGTACTTC. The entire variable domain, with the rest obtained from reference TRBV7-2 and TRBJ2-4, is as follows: GAGVSQSPSNKVTEKGKDVELRCDPISGHTALYWYRQSLGQGLEFLIYFQGNSAPDKSGLPSDRFSAERTGGSVSTLTIQRTQQEDSAVYLCASSLGGGDIQYFGAGTRLSVL.

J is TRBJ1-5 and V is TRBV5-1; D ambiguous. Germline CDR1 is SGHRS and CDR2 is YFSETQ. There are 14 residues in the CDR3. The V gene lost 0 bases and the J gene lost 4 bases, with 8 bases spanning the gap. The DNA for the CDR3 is TGCGCCAGCAGCTTGGATGAGCCAAATCAGCCCCAGCATTTT. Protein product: CASSLDEPNQPQHF.

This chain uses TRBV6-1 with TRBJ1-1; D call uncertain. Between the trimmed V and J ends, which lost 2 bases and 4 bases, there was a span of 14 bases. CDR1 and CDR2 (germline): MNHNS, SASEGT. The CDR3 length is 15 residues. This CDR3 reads CASSEWRAPTTEAFF. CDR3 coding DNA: TGTGCCAGCAGTGAATGGAGGGCCCCCACCACTGAAGCTTTCTTT.

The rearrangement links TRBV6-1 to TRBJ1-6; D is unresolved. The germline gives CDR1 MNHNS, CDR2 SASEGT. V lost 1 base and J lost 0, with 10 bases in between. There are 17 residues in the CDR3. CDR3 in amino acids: CASSEVPVPSYNSPLHF. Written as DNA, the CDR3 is TGTGCCAGCAGTGAAGTTCCAGTTCCCTCCTATAATTCACCCCTCCACTTT.

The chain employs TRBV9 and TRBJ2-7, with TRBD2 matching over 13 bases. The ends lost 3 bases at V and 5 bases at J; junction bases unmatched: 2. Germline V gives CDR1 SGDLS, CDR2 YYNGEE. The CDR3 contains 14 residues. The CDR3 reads CASSGGTSGNEQYF. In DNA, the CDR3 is TGTGCCAGCAGCGGCGGGACTAGCGGGAACGAGCAGTACTTC. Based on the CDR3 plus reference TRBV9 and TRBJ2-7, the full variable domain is DSGVTQTPKHLITATGQRVTLRCSPRSGDLSVYWYQQSLDQGLQFLIQYYNGEERAKGNILERFSAQQFPDLHSELNLSSLELGDSALYFCASSGGTSGNEQYFGPGTRLTVT.

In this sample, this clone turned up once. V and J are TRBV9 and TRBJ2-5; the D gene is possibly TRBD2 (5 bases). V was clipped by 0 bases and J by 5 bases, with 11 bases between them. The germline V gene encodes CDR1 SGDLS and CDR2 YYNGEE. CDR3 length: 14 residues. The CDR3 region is CASSVGPTGETQYF. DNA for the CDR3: TGTGCCAGCAGCGTAGGCCCCACGGGGGAGACCCAGTACTTC.

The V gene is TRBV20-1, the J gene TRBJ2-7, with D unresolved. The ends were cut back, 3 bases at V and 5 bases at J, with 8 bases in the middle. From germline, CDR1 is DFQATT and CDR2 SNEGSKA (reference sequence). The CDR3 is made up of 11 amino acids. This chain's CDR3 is CSASIFDEQYF. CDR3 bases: TGCAGTGCTAGTATCTTCGACGAGCAGTACTTC.

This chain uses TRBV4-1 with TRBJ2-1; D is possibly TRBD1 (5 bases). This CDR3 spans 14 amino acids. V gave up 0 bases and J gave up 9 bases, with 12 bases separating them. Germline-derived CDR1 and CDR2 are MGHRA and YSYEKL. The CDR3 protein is CASSQEGRGGEQFF. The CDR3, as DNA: TGCGCCAGCAGCCAAGAGGGGCGTGGTGGTGAGCAGTTCTTC.

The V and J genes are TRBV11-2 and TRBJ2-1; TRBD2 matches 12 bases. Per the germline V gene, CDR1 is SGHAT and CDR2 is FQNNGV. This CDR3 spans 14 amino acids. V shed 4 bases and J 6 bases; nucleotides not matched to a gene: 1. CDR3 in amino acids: CASSWTSGANEQFF. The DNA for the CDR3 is TGTGCCAGCAGCTGGACTAGCGGGGCCAATGAGCAGTTCTTC. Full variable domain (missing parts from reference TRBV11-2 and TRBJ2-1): EAGVAQSPRYKIIEKRQSVAFWCNPISGHATLYWYQQILGQGPKLLIQFQNNGVVDDSQLPKDRFSAERLKGVDSTLKIQPAKLEDSAVYLCASSWTSGANEQFFGPGTRLTVL.

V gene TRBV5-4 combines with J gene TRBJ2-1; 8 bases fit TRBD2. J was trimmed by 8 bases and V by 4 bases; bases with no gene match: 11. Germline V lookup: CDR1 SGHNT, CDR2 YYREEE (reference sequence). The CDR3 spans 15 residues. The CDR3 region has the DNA TGTGCCAGCAGCGGCTCGGGGGGGCCAGGGTATGAGCAGTTCTTC. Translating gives CASSGSGGPGYEQFF.

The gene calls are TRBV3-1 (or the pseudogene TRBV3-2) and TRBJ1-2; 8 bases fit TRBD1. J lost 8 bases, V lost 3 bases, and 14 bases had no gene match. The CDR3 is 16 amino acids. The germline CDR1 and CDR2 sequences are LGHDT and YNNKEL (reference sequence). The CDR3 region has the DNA TGTGCCAGCAGCCACGCCTCTGGACAGGGCTCAGGGGGCTACACCTTC. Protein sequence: CASSHASGQGSGGYTF.

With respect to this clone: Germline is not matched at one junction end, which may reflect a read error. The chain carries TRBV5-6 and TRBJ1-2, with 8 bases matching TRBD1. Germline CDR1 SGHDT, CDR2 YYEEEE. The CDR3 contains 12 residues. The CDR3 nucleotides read TGTGTCAGCAGCCTCAGGGGGCAGGGCTACACCTTC. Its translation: CVSSLRGQGYTF.

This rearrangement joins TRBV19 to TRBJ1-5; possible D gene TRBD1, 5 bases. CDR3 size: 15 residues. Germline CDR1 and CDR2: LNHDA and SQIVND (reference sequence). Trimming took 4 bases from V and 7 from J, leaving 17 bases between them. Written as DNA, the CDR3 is TGTGCCAGTAGTACCCTAGGAGGGGACCGCCAGCCCCAGCATTTT. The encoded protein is CASSTLGGDRQPQHF. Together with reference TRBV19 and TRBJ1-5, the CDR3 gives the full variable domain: DGGITQSPKYLFRKEGQNVTLSCEQNLNHDAMYWYRQDPGQGLRLIYYSQIVNDFQKGDIAEGYSVSREKKESFPLTVTSAQKNPTAFYLCASSTLGGDRQPQHFGDGTRLSIL.

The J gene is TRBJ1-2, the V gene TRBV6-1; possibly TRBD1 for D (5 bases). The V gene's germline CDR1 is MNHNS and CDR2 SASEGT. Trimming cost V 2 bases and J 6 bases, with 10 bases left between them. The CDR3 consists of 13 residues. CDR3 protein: CASSERLGDGYTF. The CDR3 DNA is TGTGCCAGCAGTGAAAGGCTAGGGGATGGCTACACCTTC.

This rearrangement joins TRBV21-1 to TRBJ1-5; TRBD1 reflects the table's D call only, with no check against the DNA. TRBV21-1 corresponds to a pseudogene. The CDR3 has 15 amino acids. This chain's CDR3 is CASSKYRGPSQPQHF. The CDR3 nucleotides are TGTGCCAGCAGCAAATACAGGGGGCCGAGTCAGCCCCAGCATTTT.

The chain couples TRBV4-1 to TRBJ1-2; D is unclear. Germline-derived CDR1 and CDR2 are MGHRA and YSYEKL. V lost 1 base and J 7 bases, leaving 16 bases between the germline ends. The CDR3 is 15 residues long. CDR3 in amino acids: CASSQGRRLKSGYTF. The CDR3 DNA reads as TGCGCCAGCAGCCAAGGGAGGAGGCTTAAAAGTGGCTACACCTTC.

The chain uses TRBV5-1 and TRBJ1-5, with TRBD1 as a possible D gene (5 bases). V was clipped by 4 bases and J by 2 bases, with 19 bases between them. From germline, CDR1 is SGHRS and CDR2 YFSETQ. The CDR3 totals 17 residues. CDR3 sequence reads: CASSPGGGNPGNQPQHF. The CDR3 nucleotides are TGCGCCAGCAGCCCCGGGGGAGGGAATCCGGGCAATCAGCCCCAGCATTTT.

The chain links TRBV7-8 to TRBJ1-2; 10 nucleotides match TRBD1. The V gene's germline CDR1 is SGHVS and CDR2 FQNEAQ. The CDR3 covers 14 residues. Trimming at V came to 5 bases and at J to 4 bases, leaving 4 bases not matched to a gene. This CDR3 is CASSPTGGGYGYTF. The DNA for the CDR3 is TGTGCCAGCAGCCCGACAGGGGGCGGCTATGGCTACACCTTC.

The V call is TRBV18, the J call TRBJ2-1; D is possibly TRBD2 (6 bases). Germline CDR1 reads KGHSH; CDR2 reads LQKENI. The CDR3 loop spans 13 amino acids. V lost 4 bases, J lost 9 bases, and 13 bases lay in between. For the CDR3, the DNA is TGTGCCAGCTCACTATCCGGGGAGGTTGAGCAGTTCTTC. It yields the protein CASSLSGEVEQFF.

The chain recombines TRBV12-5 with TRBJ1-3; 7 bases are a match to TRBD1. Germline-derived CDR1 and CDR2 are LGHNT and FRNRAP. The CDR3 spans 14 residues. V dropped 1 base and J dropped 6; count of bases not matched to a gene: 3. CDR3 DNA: TGTGCTAGTGGTTTGGGGCAGGGGGAAAACACCATATATTTT. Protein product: CASGLGQGENTIYF.

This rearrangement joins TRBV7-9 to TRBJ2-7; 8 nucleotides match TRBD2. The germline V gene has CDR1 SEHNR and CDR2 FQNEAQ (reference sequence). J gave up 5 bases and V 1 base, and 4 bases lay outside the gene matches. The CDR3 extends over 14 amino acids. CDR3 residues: CASSLGAGVDEQYF. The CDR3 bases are TGTGCCAGCAGCTTAGGAGCGGGGGTCGACGAGCAGTACTTC.

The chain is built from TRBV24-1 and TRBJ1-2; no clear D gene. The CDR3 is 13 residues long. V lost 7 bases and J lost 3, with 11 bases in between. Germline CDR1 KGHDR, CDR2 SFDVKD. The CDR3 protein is CATSSGVDYGYTF. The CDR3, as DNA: TGTGCCACCAGCTCCGGAGTAGACTATGGCTACACCTTC.

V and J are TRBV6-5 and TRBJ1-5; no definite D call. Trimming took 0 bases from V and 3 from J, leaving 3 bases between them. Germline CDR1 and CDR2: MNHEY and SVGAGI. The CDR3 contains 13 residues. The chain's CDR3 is CASSYSANQPQHF. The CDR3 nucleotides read TGTGCCAGCAGTTACTCAGCCAATCAGCCCCAGCATTTT.

CDR3 nucleotides: TGTGCCAGCAGCGTGGGACTAGCGAGATACGAGCAGTACTTC. Its protein product is CASSVGLARYEQYF. V and J are TRBV11-2 and TRBJ2-7, with 10 bases that match TRBD2. Germline values: CDR1 SGHAT, CDR2 FQNNGV. This CDR3 contains 14 residues. J lost 4 bases, V lost 5 bases, and 5 bases had no gene match.

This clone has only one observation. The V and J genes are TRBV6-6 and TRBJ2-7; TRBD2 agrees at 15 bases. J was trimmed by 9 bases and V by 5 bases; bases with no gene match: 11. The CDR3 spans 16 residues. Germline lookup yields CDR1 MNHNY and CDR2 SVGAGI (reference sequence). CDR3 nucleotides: TGTGCCAGCAGTCGAGAAGGGACTAGCGGGAGGCACGGGCAGTACTTC. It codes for CASSREGTSGRHGQYF.

The CDR3 DNA reads as TGCGCCAGCAGCGAGGAGGGGGAAGCTTTCTTT. The encoded protein is CASSEEGEAFF. The chain recombines TRBV5-1 with TRBJ1-1; tentative D call: TRBD1 (5 bases). This CDR3 spans 11 amino acids. Deletions cut 4 bases from V and 8 bases from J, with 9 bases between. The germline V gene has CDR1 SGHRS and CDR2 YFSETQ.

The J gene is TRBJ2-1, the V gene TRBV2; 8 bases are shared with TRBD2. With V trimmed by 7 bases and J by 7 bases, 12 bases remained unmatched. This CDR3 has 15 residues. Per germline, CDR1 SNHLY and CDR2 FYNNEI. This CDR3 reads CASKSELLAGNEQFF. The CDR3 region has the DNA TGTGCCAGCAAGTCGGAACTTTTAGCGGGAAATGAGCAGTTCTTC. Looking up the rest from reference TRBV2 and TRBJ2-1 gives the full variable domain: EPEVTQTPSHQVTQMGQEVILRCVPISNHLYFYWYRQILGQKVEFLVSFYNNEISEKSEIFDDQFSVERPDGSNFTLKIRSTKLEDSAMYFCASKSELLAGNEQFFGPGTRLTVL.